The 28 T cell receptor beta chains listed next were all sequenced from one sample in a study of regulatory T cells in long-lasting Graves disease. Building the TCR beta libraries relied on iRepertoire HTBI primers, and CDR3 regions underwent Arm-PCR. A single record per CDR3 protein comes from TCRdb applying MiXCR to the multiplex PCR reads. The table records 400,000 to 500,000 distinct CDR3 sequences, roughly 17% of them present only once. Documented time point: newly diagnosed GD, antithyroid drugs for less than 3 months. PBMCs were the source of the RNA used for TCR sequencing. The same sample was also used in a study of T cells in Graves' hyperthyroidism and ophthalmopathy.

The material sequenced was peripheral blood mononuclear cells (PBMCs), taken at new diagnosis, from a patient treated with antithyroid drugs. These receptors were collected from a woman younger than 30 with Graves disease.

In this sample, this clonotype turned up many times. CDR3 region: CASSLYEDYEQYF. CDR3 nucleotide sequence: TGTGCCAGCAGCTTATACGAGGACTACGAGCAGTACTTC. V is TRBV13 and J is TRBJ2-7; no firm D call. The CDR3 spans 13 residues. V was trimmed by 2 bases and J by 3 bases, leaving 8 bases between them. Germline V gene sequence: CDR1 PRHDT, CDR2 FYEKMQ (reference sequence).

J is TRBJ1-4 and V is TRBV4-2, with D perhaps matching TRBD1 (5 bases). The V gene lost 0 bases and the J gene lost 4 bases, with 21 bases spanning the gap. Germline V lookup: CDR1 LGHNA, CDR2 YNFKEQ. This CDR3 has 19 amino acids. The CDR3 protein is CASSQDTQGSLRSNEKLFF. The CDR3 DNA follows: TGTGCCAGCAGCCAAGATACCCAGGGTTCTCTCCGTAGTAATGAAAAACTGTTTTTT.

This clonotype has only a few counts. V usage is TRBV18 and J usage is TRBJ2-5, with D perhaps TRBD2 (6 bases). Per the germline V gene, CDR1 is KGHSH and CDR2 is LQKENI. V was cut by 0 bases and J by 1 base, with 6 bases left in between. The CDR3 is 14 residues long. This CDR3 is CASSPPSGQETQYF. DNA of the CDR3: TGTGCCAGCTCACCACCTAGCGGCCAAGAGACCCAGTACTTC.

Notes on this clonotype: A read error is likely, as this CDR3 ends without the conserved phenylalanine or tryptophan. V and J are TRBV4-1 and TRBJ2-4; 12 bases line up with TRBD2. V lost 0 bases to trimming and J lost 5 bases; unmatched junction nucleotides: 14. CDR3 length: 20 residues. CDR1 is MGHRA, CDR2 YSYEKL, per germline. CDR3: CASSQDSRASGRAGENIQYL. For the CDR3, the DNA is TGCGCCAGCAGCCAAGATTCAAGGGCTAGCGGGAGGGCCGGGGAAAACATTCAGTACCTC.

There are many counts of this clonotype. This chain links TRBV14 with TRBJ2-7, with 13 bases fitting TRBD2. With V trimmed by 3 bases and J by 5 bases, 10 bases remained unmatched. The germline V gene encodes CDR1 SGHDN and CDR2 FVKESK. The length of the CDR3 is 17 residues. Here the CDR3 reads CASSQPYGLAGDHEQYF. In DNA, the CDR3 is TGTGCCAGCAGCCAGCCGTATGGACTAGCGGGGGATCACGAGCAGTACTTC.

DNA of the CDR3: TGCAGTGTTTGGGGGACTAGCGACACAGATACGCAGTATTTT. Protein: CSVWGTSDTDTQYF. The chain links TRBV20-1 to TRBJ2-3, with TRBD2 identical over 10 bases. V shed 7 bases and J 2 bases; nucleotides not matched to a gene: 6. CDR3 length equals 14 residues. The germline gives CDR1 DFQATT, CDR2 SNEGSKA (reference sequence).

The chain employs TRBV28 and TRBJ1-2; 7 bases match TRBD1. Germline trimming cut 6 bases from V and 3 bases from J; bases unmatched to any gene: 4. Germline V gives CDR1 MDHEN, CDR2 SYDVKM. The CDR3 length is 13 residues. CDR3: CASRGGADYGYTF. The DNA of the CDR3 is TGTGCCAGCAGAGGGGGCGCGGACTATGGCTACACCTTC.

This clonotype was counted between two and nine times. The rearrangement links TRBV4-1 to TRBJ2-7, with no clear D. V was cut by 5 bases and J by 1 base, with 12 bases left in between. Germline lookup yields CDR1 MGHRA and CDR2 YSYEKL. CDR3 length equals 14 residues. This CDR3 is CASSRGVTSYEQYF. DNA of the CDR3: TGCGCCAGCAGCAGAGGTGTAACGTCCTACGAGCAGTACTTC.

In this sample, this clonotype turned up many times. CDR3 coding DNA: TGTGCCAGCAGCTTACTAAAATACGAGCAGTACTTC. Translation gives CASSLLKYEQYF. The chain joins TRBV7-3 to TRBJ2-7; no clear D gene. With 2 bases removed from V and 4 bases from J, the gap between germline ends came to 6 bases. This CDR3 region has 12 residues. The germline gives CDR1 SGHTA, CDR2 FQGTGA.

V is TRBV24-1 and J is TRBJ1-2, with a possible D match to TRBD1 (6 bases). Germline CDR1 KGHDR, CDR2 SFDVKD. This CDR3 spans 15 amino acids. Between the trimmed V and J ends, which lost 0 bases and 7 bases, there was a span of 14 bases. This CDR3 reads CATSDLRQGTSGYTF. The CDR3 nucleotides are TGTGCCACCAGTGATTTGCGGCAGGGGACCAGTGGCTACACCTTC.

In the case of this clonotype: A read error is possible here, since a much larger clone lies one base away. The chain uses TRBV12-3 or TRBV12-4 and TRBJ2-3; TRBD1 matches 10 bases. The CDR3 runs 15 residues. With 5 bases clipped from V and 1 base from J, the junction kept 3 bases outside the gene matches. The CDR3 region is CASSKTGGRTDTQYF. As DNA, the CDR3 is TGTGCCAGCAGTAAGACAGGGGGCCGCACAGATACGCAGTATTTT.

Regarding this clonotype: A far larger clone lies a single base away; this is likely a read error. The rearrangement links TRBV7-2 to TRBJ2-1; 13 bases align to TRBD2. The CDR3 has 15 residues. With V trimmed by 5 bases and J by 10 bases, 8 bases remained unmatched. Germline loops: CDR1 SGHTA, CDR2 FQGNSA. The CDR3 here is CASSQGWTSGSEQFF. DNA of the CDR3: TGTGCCAGCAGCCAAGGGTGGACTAGCGGGAGCGAGCAGTTCTTC.

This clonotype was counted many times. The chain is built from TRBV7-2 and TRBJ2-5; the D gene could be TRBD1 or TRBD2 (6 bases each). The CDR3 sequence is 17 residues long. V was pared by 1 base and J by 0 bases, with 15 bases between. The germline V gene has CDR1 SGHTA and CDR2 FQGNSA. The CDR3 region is CASSLEQGGWYQETQYF. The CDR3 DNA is TGTGCCAGCAGCTTAGAACAGGGAGGCTGGTACCAAGAGACCCAGTACTTC.

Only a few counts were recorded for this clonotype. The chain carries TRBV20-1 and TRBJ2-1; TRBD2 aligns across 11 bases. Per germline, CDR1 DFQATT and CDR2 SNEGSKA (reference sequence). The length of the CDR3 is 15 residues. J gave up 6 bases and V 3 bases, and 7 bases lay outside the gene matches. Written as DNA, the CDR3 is TGCAGTGCTAGTCGACTAGCGGGAATGGGCAATGAGCAGTTCTTC. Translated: CSASRLAGMGNEQFF.

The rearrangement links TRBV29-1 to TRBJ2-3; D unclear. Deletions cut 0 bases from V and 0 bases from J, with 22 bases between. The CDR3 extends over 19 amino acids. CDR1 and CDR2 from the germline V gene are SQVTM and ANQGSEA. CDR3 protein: CSVEDFFDLGNPSTDTQYF. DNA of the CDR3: TGCAGCGTTGAAGATTTTTTCGATTTGGGCAACCCTAGCACAGATACGCAGTATTTT.

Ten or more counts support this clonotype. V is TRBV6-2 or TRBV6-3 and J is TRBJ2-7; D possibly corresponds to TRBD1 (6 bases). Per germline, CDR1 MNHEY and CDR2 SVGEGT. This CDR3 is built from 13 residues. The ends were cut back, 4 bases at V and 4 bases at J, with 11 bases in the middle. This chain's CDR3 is CASSFGQKYEQYF. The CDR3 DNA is TGTGCCAGCAGTTTTGGACAGAAATACGAGCAGTACTTC.

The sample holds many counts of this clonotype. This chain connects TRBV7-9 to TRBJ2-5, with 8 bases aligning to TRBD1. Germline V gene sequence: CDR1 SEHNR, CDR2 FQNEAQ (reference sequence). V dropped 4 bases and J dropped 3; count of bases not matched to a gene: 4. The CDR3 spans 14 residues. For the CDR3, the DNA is TGTGCCAGCAGCTCGGACAGGGCGGAAGAGACCCAGTACTTC. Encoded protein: CASSSDRAEETQYF.

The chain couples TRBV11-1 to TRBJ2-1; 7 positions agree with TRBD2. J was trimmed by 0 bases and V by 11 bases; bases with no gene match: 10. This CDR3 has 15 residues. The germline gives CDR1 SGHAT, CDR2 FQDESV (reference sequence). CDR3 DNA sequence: TGTGCCTGGAGCTTGGGCGGGAGCTCCTACAATGAGCAGTTCTTC. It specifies CAWSLGGSSYNEQFF.

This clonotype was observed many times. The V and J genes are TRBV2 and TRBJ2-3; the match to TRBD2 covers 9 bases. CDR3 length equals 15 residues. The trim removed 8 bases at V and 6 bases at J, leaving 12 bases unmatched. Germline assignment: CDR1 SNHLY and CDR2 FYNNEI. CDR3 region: CASVAPRTSVDTQYF. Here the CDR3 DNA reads TGTGCCAGCGTAGCTCCCCGGACTAGCGTCGATACGCAGTATTTT. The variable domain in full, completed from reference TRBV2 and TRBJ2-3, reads EPEVTQTPSHQVTQMGQEVILRCVPISNHLYFYWYRQILGQKVEFLVSFYNNEISEKSEIFDDQFSVERPDGSNFTLKIRSTKLEDSAMYFCASVAPRTSVDTQYFGPGTRLTVL.

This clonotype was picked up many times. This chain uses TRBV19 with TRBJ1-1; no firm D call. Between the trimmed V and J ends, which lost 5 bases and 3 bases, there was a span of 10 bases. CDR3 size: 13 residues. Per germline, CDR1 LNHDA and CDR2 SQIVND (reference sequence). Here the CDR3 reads CASSGTPDTEAFF. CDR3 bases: TGTGCCAGTAGTGGAACCCCAGACACTGAAGCTTTCTTT.

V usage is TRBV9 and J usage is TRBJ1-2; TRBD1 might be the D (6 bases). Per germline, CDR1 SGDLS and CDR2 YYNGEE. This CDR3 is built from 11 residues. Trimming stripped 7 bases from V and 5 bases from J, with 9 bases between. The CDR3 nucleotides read TGTGCCAGCGGGGGCCTATATGGCTACACCTTC. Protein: CASGGLYGYTF. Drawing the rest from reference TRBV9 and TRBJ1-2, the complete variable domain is DSGVTQTPKHLITATGQRVTLRCSPRSGDLSVYWYQQSLDQGLQFLIQYYNGEERAKGNILERFSAQQFPDLHSELNLSSLELGDSALYFCASGGLYGYTFGSGTRLTVV.

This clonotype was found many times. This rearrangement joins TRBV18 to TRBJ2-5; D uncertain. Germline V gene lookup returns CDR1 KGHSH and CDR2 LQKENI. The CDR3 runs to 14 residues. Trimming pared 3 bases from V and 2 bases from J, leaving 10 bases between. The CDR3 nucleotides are TGTGCCAGCTCACCGGTGGCTAGTCAAGAGACCCAGTACTTC. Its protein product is CASSPVASQETQYF.

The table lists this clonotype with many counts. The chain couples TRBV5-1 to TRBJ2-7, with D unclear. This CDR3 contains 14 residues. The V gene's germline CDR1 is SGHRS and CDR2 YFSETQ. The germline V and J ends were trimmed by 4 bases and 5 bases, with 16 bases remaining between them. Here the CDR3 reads CASSPATAKDEQYF. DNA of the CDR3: TGCGCCAGCAGCCCCGCAACCGCAAAAGACGAGCAGTACTTC.

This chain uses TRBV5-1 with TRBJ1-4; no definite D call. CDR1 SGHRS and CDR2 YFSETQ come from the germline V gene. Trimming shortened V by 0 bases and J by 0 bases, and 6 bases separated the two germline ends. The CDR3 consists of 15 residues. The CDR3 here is CASSLVLSTNEKLFF. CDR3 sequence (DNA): TGCGCCAGCAGCTTGGTCCTGTCAACTAATGAAAAACTGTTTTTT.

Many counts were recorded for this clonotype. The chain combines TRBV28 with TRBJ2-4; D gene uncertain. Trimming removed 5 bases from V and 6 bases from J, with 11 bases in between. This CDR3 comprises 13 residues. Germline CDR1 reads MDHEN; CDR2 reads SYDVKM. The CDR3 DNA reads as TGTGCCAGCAGTCCCTTACTGGGAAACATTCAGTACTTC. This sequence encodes CASSPLLGNIQYF.

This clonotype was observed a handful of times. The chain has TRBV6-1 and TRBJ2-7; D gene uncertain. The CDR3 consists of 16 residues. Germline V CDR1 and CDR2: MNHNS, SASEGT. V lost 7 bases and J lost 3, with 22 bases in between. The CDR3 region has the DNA TGTGCCAGCAAACCTATGGAGTCGGCCCCGATCTACGAGCAGTACTTC. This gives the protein CASKPMESAPIYEQYF.

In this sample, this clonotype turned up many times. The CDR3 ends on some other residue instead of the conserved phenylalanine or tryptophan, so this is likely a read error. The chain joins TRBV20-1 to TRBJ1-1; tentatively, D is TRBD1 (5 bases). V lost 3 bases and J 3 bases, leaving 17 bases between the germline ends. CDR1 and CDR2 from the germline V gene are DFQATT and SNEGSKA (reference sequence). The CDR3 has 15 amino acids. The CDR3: CSASRPAWGDTEAFL. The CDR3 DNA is TGCAGTGCTAGCAGGCCCGCCTGGGGCGACACTGAAGCTTTCCTT.

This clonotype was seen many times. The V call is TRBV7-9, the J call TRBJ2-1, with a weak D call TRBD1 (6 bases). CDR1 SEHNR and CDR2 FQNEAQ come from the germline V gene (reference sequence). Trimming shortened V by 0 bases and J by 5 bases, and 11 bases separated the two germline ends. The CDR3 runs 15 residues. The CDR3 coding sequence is TGTGCCAGCAGCTTAGCCCAGGGGCGGGACAATGAGCAGTTCTTC. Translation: CASSLAQGRDNEQFF.